The text below deals with one T cell receptor beta chain. The data stem from a study of cytomegalovirus exposure and HLA in healthy donors. In germline, CDR1 is SEHNR, CDR2 FQNEAQ (reference sequence). V shed 3 bases and J shed 12 bases, with 18 bases lying between them. This CDR3 region has 14 residues. With 60 Vbeta and 13 Jbeta primers, the PCR was carried out. The assay was immunoSEQ multiplex PCR, and TCRdb's table has in-frame clones only and misses some. The sample includes around 200,000 clones, approximately 79% of them seen just once. The specimen was PBMCs. The source of this sequence is a man aged 50 to 59 in good health and CMV-seronegative. The V and J genes are TRBV7-9 and TRBJ1-5; a possible D gene is TRBD1 (5 bases). CDR3 amino acids: CASSFGTEGGVQHF. Written as DNA, the CDR3 is TGTGCCAGCAGCTTTGGGACTGAGGGAGGAGTCCAGCATTTT.